These 20 T cell receptor beta chains came from one sample sequenced in a study of CD8 T cells in ankylosing spondylitis. Via MiXCR, TCRdb re-called the 5' RACE reads, giving one row per CDR3 protein. In the table there are about 240,000 distinct CDR3 sequences, around 11% of which are singletons. The sample consisted of blood, either unsorted or a sorted T cell fraction (not recorded which). The receptors were gathered from a male donor with ankylosing spondylitis or in good health (not recorded which).

This clonotype was recorded at least ten times. The V and J genes are TRBV3-1 and TRBJ2-1; TRBD2 is a possible D gene (5 bases). This CDR3 contains 14 residues. Germline CDR1 is LGHDT and CDR2 is YNNKEL (reference sequence). Trimming removed 7 bases from V and 7 bases from J, with 17 bases in between. This chain's CDR3 is CASTRSEVANEQFF. The CDR3 DNA sequence: TGTGCCAGCACCCGTAGCGAAGTAGCTAATGAGCAGTTCTTC.

The sample holds a few counts of this clonotype. The rearrangement joins TRBV2 to TRBJ2-1; TRBD1 matches at 10 bases. The V gene end was trimmed by 11 bases and the J gene end by 4 bases; junction bases not matched to a gene: 5. This CDR3 spans 13 amino acids. Germline V gives CDR1 SNHLY, CDR2 FYNNEI. CDR3 protein: CAFRQGAYNEQFF. The CDR3 DNA is TGTGCCTTTAGACAGGGGGCTTACAATGAGCAGTTCTTC.

This clonotype was seen repeatedly, ten times or more. This chain uses TRBV5-6 with TRBJ2-1; D is uncertain. The CDR3 runs 14 residues. Trimming stripped 0 bases from V and 5 bases from J, with 9 bases between. In germline, CDR1 is SGHDT, CDR2 YYEEEE. CDR3 amino acids: CASSLGGYDNEQFF. The CDR3 region has the DNA TGTGCCAGCAGCTTGGGAGGTTATGACAATGAGCAGTTCTTC.

The table lists this clonotype with a count of one. This chain uses TRBV7-3 with TRBJ2-3; the match to TRBD2 covers 12 bases. CDR1 is SGHTA and CDR2 is FQGTGA in the germline V gene. Trimming at V came to 4 bases and at J to 0 bases, leaving 11 bases not matched to a gene. The CDR3 loop spans 19 amino acids. CDR3 loop: CASSSRPWTSGESTDTQYF. The CDR3 nucleotides are TGTGCCAGCAGCTCCCGGCCCTGGACTAGCGGGGAAAGCACAGATACGCAGTATTTT.

This clonotype has ten or more counts. The chain couples TRBV9 to TRBJ1-1; the D is unclear. Trimming cost V 1 base and J 8 bases, with 12 bases left between them. The V gene's germline CDR1 is SGDLS and CDR2 YYNGEE. This CDR3 has 13 residues. The CDR3 DNA reads as TGTGCCAGCAGCGTAAGTGGTGGGGTCGAAGCTTTCTTT. This codes for CASSVSGGVEAFF.

V and J are TRBV5-1 and TRBJ2-7, with a weak D call TRBD2 (6 bases). CDR1 and CDR2 (germline): SGHRS, YFSETQ. This CDR3 is 15 amino acids long. Between the trimmed V and J ends, which lost 4 bases and 2 bases, there was a span of 16 bases. The CDR3, as DNA: TGCGCCAGCAGCCCCGTTCCTAGCGCCGCCTACGAGCAGTACTTC. As protein: CASSPVPSAAYEQYF.

This clonotype has a count of ten or more. This sequence joins TRBV15 and TRBJ2-1; TRBD2 agrees at 8 bases. The V and J ends lost 1 base and 4 bases, in that order; junction bases with no gene match: 6. CDR3 length equals 16 residues. CDR1 and CDR2 from the germline V gene are LNHNV and YYDKDF (reference sequence). The DNA for the CDR3 is TGTGCCACCAGCAGAGGGATCGGGGGGGGGTACAATGAGCAGTTCTTC. It encodes CATSRGIGGGYNEQFF.

This clonotype appeared a few times. V usage is TRBV5-1 and J usage is TRBJ2-1; 8 bases line up with TRBD1. CDR1 and CDR2 from the germline V gene are SGHRS and YFSETQ. The V gene end was trimmed by 1 base and the J gene end by 5 bases; junction bases not matched to a gene: 8. This CDR3 contains 16 residues. The CDR3: CASSLRVGQGHNEQFF. CDR3 nucleotides: TGCGCCAGCAGCTTGAGAGTCGGACAGGGCCACAATGAGCAGTTCTTC. The full variable domain, rest sourced from reference TRBV5-1 and TRBJ2-1, is KAGVTQTPRYLIKTRGQQVTLSCSPISGHRSVSWYQQTPGQGLQFLFEYFSETQRNKGNFPGRFSGRQFSNSRSEMNVSTLELGDSALYLCASSLRVGQGHNEQFFGPGTRLTVL.

This clonotype was detected ten times or more. The chain carries TRBV29-1 and TRBJ2-3; 7 bases agree with TRBD2. Germline V gene sequence: CDR1 SQVTM, CDR2 ANQGSEA. The CDR3 contains 17 residues. Trimming at V came to 0 bases and at J to 1 base, leaving 10 bases not matched to a gene. Here the CDR3 reads CSVEDLAGSGGTDTQYF. The CDR3 coding sequence is TGCAGCGTTGAAGATCTTGCGGGGAGCGGGGGCACAGATACGCAGTATTTT.

This clonotype was detected many times. At one end, the junction sequence differs from germline, possibly due to a read error. This chain links TRBV5-1 with TRBJ1-1; a possible D gene is TRBD1 (6 bases). CDR1 and CDR2 from the germline V gene are SGHRS and YFSETQ. The length of the CDR3 is 14 residues. Written as DNA, the CDR3 is TGCGCCAGCAGCTTCTCCCCGGGGGCGCCTGAGGCTTTCTTT. Translated: CASSFSPGAPEAFF.

The sample holds many counts of this clonotype. This rearrangement joins TRBV12-3 or TRBV12-4 to TRBJ1-5; D not resolved. V lost 3 bases, J lost 2 bases, and 5 bases lay in between. The CDR3 runs to 13 residues. CDR3 sequence (DNA): TGTGCCAGCAGTTTGTACGGCAATCAGCCCCAGCATTTT. This codes for CASSLYGNQPQHF.

This clonotype showed up just a few times. The chain is built from TRBV5-6 and TRBJ2-3; 13 bases are shared with TRBD2. The CDR3 is made up of 17 amino acids. Trimming took 1 base from V and 5 from J; bases not matched to a gene: 7. The V gene's germline CDR1 is SGHDT and CDR2 YYEEEE. CDR3 sequence (DNA): TGTGCCAGCAGCTTGATAACTAGCGGGAGGGCCTTAGATACGCAGTATTTT. This gives the protein CASSLITSGRALDTQYF.

This clonotype was counted only a few times. The rearrangement joins TRBV27 to TRBJ1-5; D call uncertain. Per the germline V gene, CDR1 is MNHEY and CDR2 is SMNVEV (reference sequence). The CDR3 contains 14 residues. V lost 6 bases, J lost 1 base, and 10 bases lay in between. The CDR3 nucleotides are TGTGCCAGCAGCGCCGGCGGGAGCAATCAGCCCCAGCATTTT. Amino acid sequence: CASSAGGSNQPQHF.

This clonotype was seen many times. This chain uses TRBV20-1 with TRBJ1-5, with 11 nucleotides matching TRBD1. The germline V gene encodes CDR1 DFQATT and CDR2 SNEGSKA (reference sequence). With 6 bases clipped from V and 2 bases from J, the junction kept 3 bases outside the gene matches. The CDR3 sequence is 14 residues long. CDR3: CSARTGGGNQPQHF. In DNA form, the CDR3 reads TGCAGTGCGCGGACAGGGGGCGGCAATCAGCCCCAGCATTTT.

In this sample, this clonotype turned up many times. V usage is TRBV5-1 and J usage is TRBJ2-3; 13 nucleotides align to TRBD2. J lost 8 bases, V lost 0 bases, and 0 bases had no gene match. The CDR3 has 14 residues. CDR1 and CDR2 from the germline V gene are SGHRS and YFSETQ. The CDR3 DNA reads TGCGCCAGCAGCTTGGGGACTAGCGGGGGTACGCAGTATTTT. This codes for CASSLGTSGGTQYF. The full variable domain, completed using reference TRBV5-1 and TRBJ2-3, is KAGVTQTPRYLIKTRGQQVTLSCSPISGHRSVSWYQQTPGQGLQFLFEYFSETQRNKGNFPGRFSGRQFSNSRSEMNVSTLELGDSALYLCASSLGTSGGTQYFGPGTRLTVL.

The chain is built from TRBV5-1 and TRBJ2-2; D tentatively reads TRBD1 or TRBD2 (5 bases each). This CDR3 region has 15 residues. Trimming removed 3 bases from V and 0 bases from J, with 9 bases in between. Germline CDR1 reads SGHRS; CDR2 reads YFSETQ. CDR3 nucleotides: TGCGCCAGCAGCTCGGGACGGCCGAACACCGGGGAGCTGTTTTTT. Translating it yields CASSSGRPNTGELFF.

This clonotype was counted between two and nine times. This chain connects TRBV7-2 to TRBJ2-2; D remains unclear. Germline CDR1 SGHTA, CDR2 FQGNSA. The CDR3 has 11 residues. V was cut by 2 bases and J by 9 bases, with 4 bases left in between. CDR3 nucleotides: TGTGCCAGCAGCTTACACCGGGAGCTGTTTTTT. Protein sequence: CASSLHRELFF. Together with reference TRBV7-2 and TRBJ2-2, the CDR3 gives the full variable domain: GAGVSQSPSNKVTEKGKDVELRCDPISGHTALYWYRQSLGQGLEFLIYFQGNSAPDKSGLPSDRFSAERTGGSVSTLTIQRTQQEDSAVYLCASSLHRELFFGEGSRLTVL.

This clonotype was observed a few times. The rearrangement links TRBV7-9 to TRBJ1-4; 7 positions match TRBD1. Germline CDR1 SEHNR, CDR2 FQNEAQ (reference sequence). With 7 bases clipped from V and 8 bases from J, the junction kept 7 bases outside the gene matches. CDR3 size: 13 residues. The CDR3 region has the DNA TGTGCCAGCACGAGGGGGCCTCGAGAAAAACTGTTTTTT. Translating it yields CASTRGPREKLFF. Full variable domain (remainder filled in from reference TRBV7-9 and TRBJ1-4): DTGVSQNPRHKITKRGQNVTFRCDPISEHNRLYWYRQTLGQGPEFLTYFQNEAQLEKSRLLSDRFSAERPKGSFSTLEIQRTEQGDSAMYLCASTRGPREKLFFGSGTQLSVL.

The table lists this clonotype with many counts. The chain recombines TRBV3-1 with TRBJ2-5, with a tentative D call TRBD1 (6 bases). Trimming removed 6 bases at V and 5 bases at J, with 13 bases between. The CDR3 contains 13 residues. CDR1 and CDR2 from the germline V gene are LGHDT and YNNKEL (reference sequence). For the CDR3, the DNA is TGTGCCAGCAGAACACAGGGAGTGGAGACCCAGTACTTC. Translation: CASRTQGVETQYF.

Ten or more counts support this clonotype. The chain links TRBV6-5 to TRBJ2-3, with D unresolved. V was cut by 0 bases and J by 9 bases, with 16 bases left in between. The CDR3 extends over 15 amino acids. Germline CDR1 reads MNHEY; CDR2 reads SVGAGI. The DNA of the CDR3 is TGTGCCAGCAGTTACTCGACGATTGGGATATACACGCAGTATTTT. It is translated as CASSYSTIGIYTQYF.